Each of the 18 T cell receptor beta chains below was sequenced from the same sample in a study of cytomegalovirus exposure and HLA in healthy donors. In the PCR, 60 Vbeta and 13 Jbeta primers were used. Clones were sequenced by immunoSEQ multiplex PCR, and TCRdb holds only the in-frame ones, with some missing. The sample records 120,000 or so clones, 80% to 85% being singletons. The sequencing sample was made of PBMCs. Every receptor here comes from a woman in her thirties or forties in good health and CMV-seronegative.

The CDR3 DNA sequence: TGTGCCAGTAGTATCATGACAGGGGCAGGGAATTCACCCCTCCACTTT. This encodes CASSIMTGAGNSPLHF. V gene TRBV19 combines with J gene TRBJ1-6; 8 bases match TRBD1. Trimming cost V 3 bases and J 7 bases; bases outside gene matches: 8. The V gene's germline CDR1 is LNHDA and CDR2 SQIVND (reference sequence). The CDR3 is 16 amino acids.

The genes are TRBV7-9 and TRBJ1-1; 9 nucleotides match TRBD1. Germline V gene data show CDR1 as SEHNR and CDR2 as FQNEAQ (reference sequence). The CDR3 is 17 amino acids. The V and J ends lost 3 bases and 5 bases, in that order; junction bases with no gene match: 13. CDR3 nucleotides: TGTGCCAGCAGCTTCCGGACAGGGGAGACGGCAATTACTGAAGCTTTCTTT. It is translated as CASSFRTGETAITEAFF.

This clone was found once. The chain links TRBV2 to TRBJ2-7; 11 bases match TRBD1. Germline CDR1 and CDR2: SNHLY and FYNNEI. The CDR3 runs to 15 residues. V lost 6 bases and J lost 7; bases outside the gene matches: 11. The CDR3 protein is CASSDPDRGLLEQYF. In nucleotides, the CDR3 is TGTGCCAGCAGCGACCCGGACAGGGGGCTTTTAGAGCAGTACTTC. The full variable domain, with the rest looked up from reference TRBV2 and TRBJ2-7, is EPEVTQTPSHQVTQMGQEVILRCVPISNHLYFYWYRQILGQKVEFLVSFYNNEISEKSEIFDDQFSVERPDGSNFTLKIRSTKLEDSAMYFCASSDPDRGLLEQYFGPGTRLTVT.

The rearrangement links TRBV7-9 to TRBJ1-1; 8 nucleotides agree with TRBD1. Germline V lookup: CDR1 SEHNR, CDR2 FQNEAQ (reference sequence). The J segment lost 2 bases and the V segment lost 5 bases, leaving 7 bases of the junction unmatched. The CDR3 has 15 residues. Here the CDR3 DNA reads TGTGCCAGCAGCACAGGGACAGGAGCCAACACTGAAGCTTTCTTT. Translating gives CASSTGTGANTEAFF.

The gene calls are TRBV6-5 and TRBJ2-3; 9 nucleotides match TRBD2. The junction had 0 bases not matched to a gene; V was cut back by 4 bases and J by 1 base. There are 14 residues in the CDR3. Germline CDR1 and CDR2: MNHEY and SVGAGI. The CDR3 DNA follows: TGTGCCAGCAGTTGGACTAGCGGCACAGATACGCAGTATTTT. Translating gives CASSWTSGTDTQYF.

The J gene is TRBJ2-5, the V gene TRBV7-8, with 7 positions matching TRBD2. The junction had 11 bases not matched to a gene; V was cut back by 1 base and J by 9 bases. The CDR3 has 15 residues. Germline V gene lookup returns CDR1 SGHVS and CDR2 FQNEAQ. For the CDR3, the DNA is TGTGCCAGCAGCTTAGGGTCGGGGGGAATAGGGGCCCAGTACTTC. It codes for CASSLGSGGIGAQYF.

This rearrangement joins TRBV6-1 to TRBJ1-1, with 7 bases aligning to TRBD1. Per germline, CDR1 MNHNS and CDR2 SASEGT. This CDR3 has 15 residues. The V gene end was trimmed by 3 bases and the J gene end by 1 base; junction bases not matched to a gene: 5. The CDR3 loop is CASSDSGQSNTEAFF. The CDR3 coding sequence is TGTGCCAGCAGTGACTCGGGACAGTCGAACACTGAAGCTTTCTTT.

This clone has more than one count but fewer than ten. The CDR3 nucleotides are TGTGCCAGCAGTGAATTCCGGACAGCGAACACTGAAGCTTTCTTT. This codes for CASSEFRTANTEAFF. The J gene is TRBJ1-1, the V gene TRBV6-1; a possible D gene is TRBD1 (6 bases). V was trimmed by 2 bases and J by 1 base, leaving 11 bases between them. Germline V gene sequence: CDR1 MNHNS, CDR2 SASEGT. This CDR3 is 15 amino acids long.

The CDR3: CASSQKIQGETQYF. As DNA, the CDR3 is TGCGCCAGCAGCCAGAAAATACAGGGGGAGACCCAGTACTTC. The chain has TRBV4-3 and TRBJ2-5, with TRBD1 matching 7 bases. From germline, CDR1 is LGHNA and CDR2 YSLEER. V was pared by 3 bases and J by 5 bases, with 6 bases of the junction left unmatched. The CDR3 length is 14 residues.

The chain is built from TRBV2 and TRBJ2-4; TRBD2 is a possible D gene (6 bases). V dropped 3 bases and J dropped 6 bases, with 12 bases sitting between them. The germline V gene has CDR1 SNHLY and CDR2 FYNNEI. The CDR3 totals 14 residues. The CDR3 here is CASSDRAGRNIQYF. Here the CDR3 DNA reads TGTGCCAGCAGTGATCGGGCGGGGCGAAACATTCAGTACTTC.

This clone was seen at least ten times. The CDR3 here is CASSDYRGINQPQHF. The CDR3 DNA reads as TGTGCCAGCAGTGACTACAGGGGGATCAATCAGCCCCAGCATTTT. The chain combines TRBV6-1 with TRBJ1-5; TRBD1 matches at 8 bases. J was trimmed by 3 bases and V by 3 bases; bases with no gene match: 4. The CDR3 has 15 residues. Germline V gene lookup returns CDR1 MNHNS and CDR2 SASEGT.

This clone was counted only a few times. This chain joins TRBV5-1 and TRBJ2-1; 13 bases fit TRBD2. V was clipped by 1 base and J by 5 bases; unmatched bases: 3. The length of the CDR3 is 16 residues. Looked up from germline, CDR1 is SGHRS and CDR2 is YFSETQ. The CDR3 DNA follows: TGCGCCAGCAGCTTGACTAGCGGGGGGGCAAACAATGAGCAGTTCTTC. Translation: CASSLTSGGANNEQFF.

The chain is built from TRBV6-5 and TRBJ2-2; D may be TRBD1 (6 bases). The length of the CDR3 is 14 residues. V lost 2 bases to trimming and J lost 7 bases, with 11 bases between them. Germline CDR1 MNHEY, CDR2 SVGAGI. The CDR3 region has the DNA TGTGCCAGCAGTTACGTCAGGGGTAGCGGGGAGCTGTTTTTT. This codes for CASSYVRGSGELFF.

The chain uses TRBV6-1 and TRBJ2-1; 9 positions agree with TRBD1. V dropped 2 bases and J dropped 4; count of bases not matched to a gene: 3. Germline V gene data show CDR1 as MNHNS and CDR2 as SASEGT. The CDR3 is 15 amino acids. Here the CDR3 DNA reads TGTGCCAGCAGTGAACAGGGGACAGGGTACAATGAGCAGTTCTTC. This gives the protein CASSEQGTGYNEQFF.

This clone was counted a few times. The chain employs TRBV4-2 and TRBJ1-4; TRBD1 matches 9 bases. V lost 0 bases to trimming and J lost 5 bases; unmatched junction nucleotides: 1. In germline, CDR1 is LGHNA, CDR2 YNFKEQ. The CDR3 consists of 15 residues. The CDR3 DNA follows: TGTGCCAGCAGCCAAGAAGGACAGGGGAATGAAAAACTGTTTTTT. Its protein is CASSQEGQGNEKLFF.

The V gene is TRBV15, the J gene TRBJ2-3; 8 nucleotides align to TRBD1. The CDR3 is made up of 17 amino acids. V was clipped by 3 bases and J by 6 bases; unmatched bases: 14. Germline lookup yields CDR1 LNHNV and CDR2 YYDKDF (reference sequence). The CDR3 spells CATSRTGARVKGDTQYF. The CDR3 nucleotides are TGTGCCACCAGCAGGACAGGGGCTCGGGTTAAGGGGGATACGCAGTATTTT.

The CDR3 spells CASIQGAANTEAFF. CDR3 bases: TGTGCCAGCATCCAGGGGGCTGCGAACACTGAAGCTTTCTTT. The chain combines TRBV5-6 with TRBJ1-1; TRBD1 aligns across 8 bases. With V trimmed by 6 bases and J by 1 base, 5 bases remained unmatched. Germline V gene lookup returns CDR1 SGHDT and CDR2 YYEEEE. The CDR3 sequence is 14 residues long.

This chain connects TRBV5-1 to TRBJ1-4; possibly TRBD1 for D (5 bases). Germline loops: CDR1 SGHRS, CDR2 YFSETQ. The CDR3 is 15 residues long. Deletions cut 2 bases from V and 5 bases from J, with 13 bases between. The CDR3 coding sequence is TGCGCCAGCAGCTTTCTCCAGGGAAGGAATGAAAAACTGTTTTTT. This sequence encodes CASSFLQGRNEKLFF.